What follows are 18 T cell receptor beta chains derived from one specimen sequenced in a study of T-cell reconstitution after alpha-beta-depleted transplantation in children. Unique molecular identifiers tagged the TCRbeta library. TCRdb re-derived calls from the PCR reads in MiXCR, one entry per CDR3 protein. Altogether roughly 170,000 distinct CDR3 sequences are present, 6.5% to 7.5% being singletons, with the ten largest covering roughly 3%. The starting material was PBMCs from the stem cell graft donor, obtained from the stem cell graft. Receptors were obtained from a human donor who donated a stem cell graft to a child with Wiskott-Aldrich syndrome.

This clonotype was recorded many times. The chain links TRBV7-9 to TRBJ2-1, with unresolved D. The V end was cut by 1 base, the J end by 10 bases, with 8 bases between. CDR1 and CDR2 from the germline V gene are SEHNR and FQNEAQ (reference sequence). This CDR3 is 12 amino acids long. This chain's CDR3 is CASSLGRAEQFF. For the CDR3, the DNA is TGTGCCAGCAGCTTAGGTCGGGCGGAGCAGTTCTTC.

The table lists this clonotype with many counts. This chain links TRBV6-5 with TRBJ2-2; no reliable D call. CDR1 MNHEY and CDR2 SVGAGI come from the germline V gene. This CDR3 region has 12 residues. Trimming removed 1 base from V and 6 bases from J, with 3 bases in between. Here the CDR3 DNA reads TGTGCCAGCAGTTACTGGGCCGGGGAGCTGTTTTTT. Translating it yields CASSYWAGELFF.

The rearrangement links TRBV11-2 to TRBJ2-5; 9 bases map to TRBD2. J lost 5 bases, V lost 0 bases, and 10 bases had no gene match. The CDR3 covers 17 residues. Germline V gene lookup returns CDR1 SGHAT and CDR2 FQNNGV. The CDR3 region has the DNA TGTGCCAGCAGCTTAGATTTTCTAGCGGGACGGGGGGAGACCCAGTACTTC. Its protein is CASSLDFLAGRGETQYF.

A few counts support this clonotype. V usage is TRBV18 and J usage is TRBJ2-5; no reliable D call. The CDR3 is made up of 13 amino acids. The V and J ends lost 4 bases and 0 bases respectively, with 6 bases between them. In germline, CDR1 is KGHSH, CDR2 LQKENI. As DNA, the CDR3 is TGTGCCAGCTCACGGTTCAACCAAGAGACCCAGTACTTC. Translating gives CASSRFNQETQYF. The whole variable domain, remainder taken from reference TRBV18 and TRBJ2-5, is NAGVMQNPRHLVRRRGQEARLRCSPMKGHSHVYWYRQLPEEGLKFMVYLQKENIIDESGMPKERFSAEFPKEGPSILRIQQVVRGDSAAYFCASSRFNQETQYFGPGTRLLVL.

This clonotype was counted between two and nine times. The genes are TRBV7-9 and TRBJ2-7; no definite D call. The germline gives CDR1 SEHNR, CDR2 FQNEAQ (reference sequence). This CDR3 is 14 amino acids long. V dropped 0 bases and J dropped 6 bases, with 12 bases sitting between them. In nucleotides, the CDR3 is TGTGCCAGCAGCTTAGCGGGTCGGGTAGGCGAGCAGTACTTC. It is translated as CASSLAGRVGEQYF.

The table lists this clonotype with many counts. The chain carries TRBV7-2 and TRBJ2-3; D uncertain. The ends were cut back, 6 bases at V and 11 bases at J, with 9 bases in the middle. Germline CDR1 and CDR2: SGHTA and FQGNSA. The CDR3 has 10 amino acids. This chain's CDR3 is CASSFGGQYF. The CDR3 DNA reads as TGTGCCAGCAGTTTCGGCGGGCAGTATTTT. Together with reference TRBV7-2 and TRBJ2-3, the CDR3 gives the full variable domain: GAGVSQSPSNKVTEKGKDVELRCDPISGHTALYWYRQSLGQGLEFLIYFQGNSAPDKSGLPSDRFSAERTGGSVSTLTIQRTQQEDSAVYLCASSFGGQYFGPGTRLTVL.

This clonotype was recorded at least ten times. V is TRBV29-1 and J is TRBJ2-7; no definite D call. CDR3 length: 13 amino acids. CDR1 and CDR2 from the germline V gene are SQVTM and ANQGSEA. V was pared by 6 bases and J by 5 bases, with 17 bases between. The CDR3 DNA reads as TGCAGCGTGAGGTCAGGAATTTGGGACGAGCAGTACTTC. This encodes CSVRSGIWDEQYF.

The sample holds many counts of this clonotype. The chain is built from TRBV6-1 and TRBJ2-5, with TRBD2 matching 14 bases. This CDR3 has 16 amino acids. Germline loops: CDR1 MNHNS, CDR2 SASEGT. Losses at the gene ends were 7 bases for V and 2 bases for J; bases not matched to a gene: 6. CDR3 loop: CASTGLAGGHQETQYF. Written as DNA, the CDR3 is TGTGCCAGCACCGGACTAGCGGGAGGTCATCAAGAGACCCAGTACTTC.

This clonotype appeared many times. V gene TRBV11-2 combines with J gene TRBJ2-1; 9 positions match TRBD2. The length of the CDR3 is 16 residues. CDR1 SGHAT and CDR2 FQNNGV come from the germline V gene. Unmatched junction bases numbered 5, after V lost 5 bases and J lost 0 bases. The CDR3 loop is CASSVNSGSSYNEQFF. The DNA for the CDR3 is TGTGCCAGCAGCGTCAATAGCGGGAGCTCCTACAATGAGCAGTTCTTC.

This clonotype was counted ten times or more. The V call is TRBV12-3 or TRBV12-4, the J call TRBJ1-1; 8 positions agree with TRBD1. The CDR3 consists of 15 residues. V was pared by 2 bases and J by 4 bases, with 6 bases of the junction left unmatched. DNA of the CDR3: TGTGCCAGCAGTTTAACAGGACAGGGACTCACTGAAGCTTTCTTT. It codes for CASSLTGQGLTEAFF.

With regard to this clonotype: A much larger clone differs by one base, so this may be a read error. The CDR3 bases are TGTGCCAGCAGCCCTGCGGACAGGGAGAACAATGAGCAGCTCTTC. Protein sequence: CASSPADRENNEQLF. The V gene is TRBV4-2, the J gene TRBJ2-1; TRBD1 aligns across 8 bases. The CDR3 loop spans 15 amino acids. Germline assignment: CDR1 LGHNA and CDR2 YNFKEQ.

This clonotype came up a few times. This chain links TRBV7-8 with TRBJ1-2; D is unresolved. Trimming removed 8 bases from V and 4 bases from J, with 11 bases in between. The germline gives CDR1 SGHVS, CDR2 FQNEAQ. The CDR3 is 12 amino acids. For the CDR3, the DNA is TGTGCCAGCGGTAGAGGTTTCTATGGCTACACCTTC. Residues: CASGRGFYGYTF.

This clonotype was seen repeatedly, ten times or more. This chain joins TRBV12-3 or TRBV12-4 and TRBJ2-5, with 14 bases lining up with TRBD2. V shed 0 bases and J 4 bases; nucleotides not matched to a gene: 1. This CDR3 has 16 amino acids. CDR3 sequence: CASSLAGLAGVETQYF. CDR3 nucleotide sequence: TGTGCCAGCAGTTTAGCGGGACTAGCGGGAGTAGAGACCCAGTACTTC.

This clonotype was detected ten times or more. The J gene is TRBJ1-1, the V gene TRBV29-1; D perhaps matches TRBD1 (5 bases). The CDR3 has 12 amino acids. Germline V CDR1 and CDR2: SQVTM, ANQGSEA. The CDR3 DNA follows: TGCAGGGTCTCAGGGTCGAGCACTGAAGCTTTCTTT. Protein sequence: CRVSGSSTEAFF.

Ten or more counts support this clonotype. The V gene is TRBV29-1, the J gene TRBJ1-2; D possibly corresponds to TRBD1 (5 bases). CDR1 and CDR2 from the germline V gene are SQVTM and ANQGSEA. The CDR3 extends over 13 amino acids. Deletions cut 3 bases from V and 7 bases from J, with 15 bases between. The CDR3 DNA follows: TGCAGCGTTGAGGGGCAGGGAATCGGTGGCTACACCTTC. It specifies CSVEGQGIGGYTF.

The chain couples TRBV11-2 to TRBJ1-1, with D perhaps matching TRBD1 (5 bases). This CDR3 is built from 14 residues. Trimming cost V 0 bases and J 9 bases, with 14 bases left between them. The V gene's germline CDR1 is SGHAT and CDR2 FQNNGV. The CDR3: CASSLDRPGIQAFF. The CDR3 region has the DNA TGTGCCAGCAGCTTAGATCGCCCAGGGATCCAAGCTTTCTTT.

This clonotype was seen many times. J is TRBJ2-7 and V is TRBV4-3; D may be TRBD2 (6 bases). The CDR3 loop spans 16 amino acids. Germline lookup yields CDR1 LGHNA and CDR2 YSLEER. Trimming took 0 bases from V and 2 from J, leaving 14 bases between them. CDR3 amino acids: CASSQDEASETYEQYF. In nucleotides, the CDR3 is TGCGCCAGCAGCCAAGATGAGGCTAGCGAAACCTACGAGCAGTACTTC.

Ten or more counts support this clonotype. The chain has TRBV5-6 and TRBJ1-2; D not resolved. V lost 1 base and J 7 bases, leaving 8 bases between the germline ends. There are 12 residues in the CDR3. Looked up from germline, CDR1 is SGHDT and CDR2 is YYEEEE. CDR3 DNA sequence: TGTGCCAGCAGCTTGAATGATGGTGGCTACACCTTC. Its protein product is CASSLNDGGYTF.